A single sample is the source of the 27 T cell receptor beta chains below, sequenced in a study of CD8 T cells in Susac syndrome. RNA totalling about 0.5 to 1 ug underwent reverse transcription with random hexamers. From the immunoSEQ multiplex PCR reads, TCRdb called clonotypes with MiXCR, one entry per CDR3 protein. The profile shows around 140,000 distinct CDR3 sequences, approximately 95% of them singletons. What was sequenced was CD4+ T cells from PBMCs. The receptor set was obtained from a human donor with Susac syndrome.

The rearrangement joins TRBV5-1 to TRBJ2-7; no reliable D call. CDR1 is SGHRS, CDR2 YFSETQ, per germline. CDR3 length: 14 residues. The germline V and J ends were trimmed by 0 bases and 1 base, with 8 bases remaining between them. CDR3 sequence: CASSLVLESYEQYF. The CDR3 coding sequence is TGCGCCAGCAGCTTGGTGTTGGAGTCCTACGAGCAGTACTTC.

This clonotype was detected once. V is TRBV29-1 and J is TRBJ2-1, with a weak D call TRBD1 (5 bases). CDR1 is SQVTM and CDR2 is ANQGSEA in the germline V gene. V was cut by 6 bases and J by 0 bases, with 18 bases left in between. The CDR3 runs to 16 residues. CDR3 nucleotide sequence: TGCAGCGTCTTTGAGGCAGGGTTGGGCTCCTACAATGAGCAGTTCTTC. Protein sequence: CSVFEAGLGSYNEQFF.

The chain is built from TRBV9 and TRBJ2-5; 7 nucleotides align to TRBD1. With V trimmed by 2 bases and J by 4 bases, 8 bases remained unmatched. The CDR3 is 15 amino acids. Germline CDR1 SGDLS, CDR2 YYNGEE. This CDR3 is CASSVAGTDVETQYF. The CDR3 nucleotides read TGTGCCAGCAGCGTGGCCGGGACAGATGTAGAGACCCAGTACTTC.

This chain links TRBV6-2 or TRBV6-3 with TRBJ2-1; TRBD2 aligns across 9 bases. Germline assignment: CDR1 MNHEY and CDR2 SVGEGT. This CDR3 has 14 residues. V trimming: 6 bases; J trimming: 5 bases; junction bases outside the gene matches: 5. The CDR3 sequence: CASSRAGGHNEQFF. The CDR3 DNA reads TGTGCCAGCAGCCGAGCGGGAGGTCACAATGAGCAGTTCTTC.

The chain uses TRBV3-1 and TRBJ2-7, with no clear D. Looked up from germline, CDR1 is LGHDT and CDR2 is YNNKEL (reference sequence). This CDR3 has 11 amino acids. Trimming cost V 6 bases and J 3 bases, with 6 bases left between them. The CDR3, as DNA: TGTGCCAGCAGTCCGAACTACGAGCAGTACTTC. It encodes CASSPNYEQYF.

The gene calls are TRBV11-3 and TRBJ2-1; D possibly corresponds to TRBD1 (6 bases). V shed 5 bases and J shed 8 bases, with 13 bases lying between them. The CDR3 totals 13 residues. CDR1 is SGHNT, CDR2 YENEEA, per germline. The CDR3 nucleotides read TGTGCCAGCAGCCCCGGGACAATTGATGAGCAGTTCTTC. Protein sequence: CASSPGTIDEQFF.

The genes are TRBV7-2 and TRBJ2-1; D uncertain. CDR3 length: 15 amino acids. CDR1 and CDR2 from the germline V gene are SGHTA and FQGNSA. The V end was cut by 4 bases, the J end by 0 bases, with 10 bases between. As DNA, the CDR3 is TGTGCCAGCAGCTCGGACCCGAGCTCCTACAATGAGCAGTTCTTC. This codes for CASSSDPSSYNEQFF. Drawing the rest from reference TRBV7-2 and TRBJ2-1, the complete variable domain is GAGVSQSPSNKVTEKGKDVELRCDPISGHTALYWYRQSLGQGLEFLIYFQGNSAPDKSGLPSDRFSAERTGGSVSTLTIQRTQQEDSAVYLCASSSDPSSYNEQFFGPGTRLTVL.

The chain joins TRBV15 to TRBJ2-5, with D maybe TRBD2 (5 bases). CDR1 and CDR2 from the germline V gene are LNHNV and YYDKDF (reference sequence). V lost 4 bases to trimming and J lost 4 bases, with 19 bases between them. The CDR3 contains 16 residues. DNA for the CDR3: TGTGCCACCAGCAAGGGCCTCTTAGAGGGCGGAGAGACCCAGTACTTC. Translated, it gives CATSKGLLEGGETQYF.

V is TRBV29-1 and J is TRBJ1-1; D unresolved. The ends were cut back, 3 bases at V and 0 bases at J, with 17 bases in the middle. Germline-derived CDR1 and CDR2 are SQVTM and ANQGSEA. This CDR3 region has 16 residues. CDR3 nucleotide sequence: TGCAGCGTTGAGCTCCCCGTGGGGTCAATGAACACTGAAGCTTTCTTT. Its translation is CSVELPVGSMNTEAFF. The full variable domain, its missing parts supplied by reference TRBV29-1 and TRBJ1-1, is SAVISQKPSRDICQRGTSLTIQCQVDSQVTMMFWYRQQPGQSLTLIATANQGSEATYESGFVIDKFPISRPNLTFSTLTVSNMSPEDSSIYLCSVELPVGSMNTEAFFGQGTRLTVV.

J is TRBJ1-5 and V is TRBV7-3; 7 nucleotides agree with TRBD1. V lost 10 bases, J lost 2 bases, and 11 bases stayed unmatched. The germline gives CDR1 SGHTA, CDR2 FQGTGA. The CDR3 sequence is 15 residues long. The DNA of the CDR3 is TGTGCCACCCAGCCAGGGGGGCCTTGCAATCAGCCCCAGCATTTT. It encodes CATQPGGPCNQPQHF.

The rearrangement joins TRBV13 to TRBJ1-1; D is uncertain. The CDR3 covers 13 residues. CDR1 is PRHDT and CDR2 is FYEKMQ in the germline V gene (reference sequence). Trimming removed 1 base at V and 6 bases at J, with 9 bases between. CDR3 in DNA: TGTGCCAGCAGCTTAGTTAGGGCCTCTGAAGCTTTCTTT. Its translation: CASSLVRASEAFF.

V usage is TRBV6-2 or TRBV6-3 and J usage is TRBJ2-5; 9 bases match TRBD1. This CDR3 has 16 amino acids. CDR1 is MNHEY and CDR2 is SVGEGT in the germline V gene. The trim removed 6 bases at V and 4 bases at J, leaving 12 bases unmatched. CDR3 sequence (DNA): TGTGCCAGCAGGGAAGGGACAGGGTGGGGTAGAGAGACCCAGTACTTC. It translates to CASREGTGWGRETQYF.

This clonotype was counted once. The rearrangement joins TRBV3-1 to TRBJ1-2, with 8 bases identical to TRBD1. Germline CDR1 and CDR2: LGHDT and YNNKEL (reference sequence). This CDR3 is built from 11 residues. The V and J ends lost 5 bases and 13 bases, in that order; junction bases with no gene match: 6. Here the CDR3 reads CASSDRGSPTF. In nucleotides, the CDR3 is TGTGCCAGCAGCGACAGGGGAAGTCCCACCTTC.

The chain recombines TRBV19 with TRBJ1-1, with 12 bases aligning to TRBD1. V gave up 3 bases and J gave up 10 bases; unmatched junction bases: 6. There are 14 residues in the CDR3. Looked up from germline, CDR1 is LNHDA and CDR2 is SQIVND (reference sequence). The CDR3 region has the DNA TGTGCCAGTAGTATCGGGACAGGGGGCTTCCGAGCTTTCTTT. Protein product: CASSIGTGGFRAFF.

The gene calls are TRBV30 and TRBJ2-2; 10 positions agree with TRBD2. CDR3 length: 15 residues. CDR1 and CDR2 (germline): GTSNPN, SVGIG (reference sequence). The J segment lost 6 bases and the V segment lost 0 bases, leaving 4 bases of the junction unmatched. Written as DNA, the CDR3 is TGTGCCTGGAGTGTACGACTAGCGGGCGCCGGGGAGCTGTTTTTT. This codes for CAWSVRLAGAGELFF.

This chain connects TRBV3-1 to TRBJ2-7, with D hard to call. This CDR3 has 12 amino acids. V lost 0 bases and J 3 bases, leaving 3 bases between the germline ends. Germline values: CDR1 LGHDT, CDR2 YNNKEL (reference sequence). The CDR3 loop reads CASSQEVYEQYF. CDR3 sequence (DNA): TGTGCCAGCAGCCAAGAGGTCTACGAGCAGTACTTC.

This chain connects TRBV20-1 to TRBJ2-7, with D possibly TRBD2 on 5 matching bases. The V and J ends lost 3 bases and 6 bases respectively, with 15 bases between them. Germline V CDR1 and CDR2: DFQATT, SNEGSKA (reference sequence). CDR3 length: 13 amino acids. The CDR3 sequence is CSASEGESLEQYF. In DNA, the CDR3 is TGCAGTGCTAGCGAGGGAGAAAGTCTCGAGCAGTACTTC.

For the CDR3, the DNA is TGCGCCAGCAGTCCTACGGTGGGGCGGGGCCTTGAGCAGTTCTTC. Its translation: CASSPTVGRGLEQFF. The chain has TRBV5-1 and TRBJ2-1, with D possibly matching TRBD2 (6 bases). The germline gives CDR1 SGHRS, CDR2 YFSETQ. The CDR3 has 15 amino acids. The V end was cut by 5 bases, the J end by 9 bases, with 21 bases between.

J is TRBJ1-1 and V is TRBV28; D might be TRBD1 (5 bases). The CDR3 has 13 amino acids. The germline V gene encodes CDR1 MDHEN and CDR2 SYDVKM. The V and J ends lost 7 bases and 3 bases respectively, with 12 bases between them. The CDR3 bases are TGTGCCAGCAACGAGGGGAGGGACACTGAAGCTTTCTTT. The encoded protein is CASNEGRDTEAFF.

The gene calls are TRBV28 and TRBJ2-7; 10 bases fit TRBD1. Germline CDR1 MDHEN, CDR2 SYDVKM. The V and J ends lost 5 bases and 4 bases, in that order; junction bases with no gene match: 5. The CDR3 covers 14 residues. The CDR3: CASSDDRGQYEQYF. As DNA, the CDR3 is TGTGCCAGCAGTGATGACAGGGGGCAATACGAGCAGTACTTC.

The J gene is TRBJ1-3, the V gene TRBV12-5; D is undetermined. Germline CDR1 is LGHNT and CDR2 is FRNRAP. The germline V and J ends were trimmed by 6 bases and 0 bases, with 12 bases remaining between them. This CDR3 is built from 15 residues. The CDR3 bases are TGTGCTAGTGGCCTAGGTCTCCCCTCTGGAAACACCATATATTTT. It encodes CASGLGLPSGNTIYF.

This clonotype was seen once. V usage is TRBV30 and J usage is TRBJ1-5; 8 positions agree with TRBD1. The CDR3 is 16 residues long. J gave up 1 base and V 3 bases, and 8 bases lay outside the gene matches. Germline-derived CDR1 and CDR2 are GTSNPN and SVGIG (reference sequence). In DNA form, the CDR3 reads TGTGCCTGGAGCTACCTCGGACAGGGCAGCAATCAGCCCCAGCATTTT. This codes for CAWSYLGQGSNQPQHF.

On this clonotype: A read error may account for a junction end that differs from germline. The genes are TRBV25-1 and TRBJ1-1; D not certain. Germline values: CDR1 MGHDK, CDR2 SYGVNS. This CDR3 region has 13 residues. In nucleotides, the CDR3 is TGTGCCAGCAGAGAAGCAGGTTCTACCTCTCCAAACTTT. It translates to CASREAGSTSPNF.

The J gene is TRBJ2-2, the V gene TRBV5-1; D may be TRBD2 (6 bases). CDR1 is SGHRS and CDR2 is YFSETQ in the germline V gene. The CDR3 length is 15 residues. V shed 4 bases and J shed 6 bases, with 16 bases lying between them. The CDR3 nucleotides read TGCGCCAGCAGCAGGGCGGACTACCGACCCGGGGAGCTGTTTTTT. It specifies CASSRADYRPGELFF.

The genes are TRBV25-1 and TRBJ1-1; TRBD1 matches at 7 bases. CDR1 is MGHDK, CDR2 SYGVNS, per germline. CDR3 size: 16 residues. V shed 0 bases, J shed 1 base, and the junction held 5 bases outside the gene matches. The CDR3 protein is CASSEYSRDRNTEAFF. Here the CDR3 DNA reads TGTGCCAGCAGTGAATACTCCCGGGACAGGAACACTGAAGCTTTCTTT.

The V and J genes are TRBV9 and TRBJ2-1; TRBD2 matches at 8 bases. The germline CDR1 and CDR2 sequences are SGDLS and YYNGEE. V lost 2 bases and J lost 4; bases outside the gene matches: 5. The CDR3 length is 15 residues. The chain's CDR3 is CASSVALAAYNEQFF. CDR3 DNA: TGTGCCAGCAGCGTTGCACTAGCGGCTTACAATGAGCAGTTCTTC.

CDR3 in amino acids: CASSFGVAKNIQYF. CDR3 nucleotides: TGTGCCAGCAGTTTCGGTGTTGCCAAAAACATTCAGTACTTC. V and J are TRBV12-3 or TRBV12-4 and TRBJ2-4; D call uncertain. V was cut by 3 bases and J by 1 base, with 7 bases left in between. This CDR3 spans 14 amino acids.